The 28 T cell receptor beta chains below all came from one sample that was sequenced in a study of T and B cells in COVID-19 patients. From blood, about 250-550 ng of genomic DNA served as TRB template. TRB rearrangements were amplified by multiplex PCR with BIOMED2 TRB-A/B primers. Each CDR3 protein gets one entry after TCRdb re-called the multiplex PCR reads with MiXCR. This sample yields 4,000 to 5,500 distinct CDR3 sequences, of which 20% to 25% are seen a single time; about 12% belongs to the top ten. Sequenced: blood. The receptors stem from a human donor with active COVID-19.

In this sample, this clonotype is medium-sized. The J gene is TRBJ2-1, the V gene TRBV6-2 or TRBV6-3, with D perhaps matching TRBD2 (6 bases). The germline V and J ends were trimmed by 2 bases and 10 bases, with 18 bases remaining between them. The CDR3 is 15 amino acids. Looked up from germline, CDR1 is MNHEY and CDR2 is SVGEGT. The CDR3 loop reads CASSYGGTLAGEQFF. CDR3 nucleotide sequence: TGTGCCAGCAGTTACGGGGGGACCCTGGCGGGGGAGCAGTTCTTC.

J is TRBJ2-2 and V is TRBV29-1; 10 nucleotides align to TRBD2. J lost 4 bases, V lost 4 bases, and 0 bases had no gene match. This CDR3 has 13 residues. Looked up from germline, CDR1 is SQVTM and CDR2 is ANQGSEA. CDR3 amino acids: CSVGLAGTGELFF. CDR3 nucleotides: TGCAGCGTTGGACTAGCGGGCACCGGGGAGCTGTTTTTT.

This clonotype was counted between two and nine times. The chain combines TRBV20-1 with TRBJ2-5; the D is unclear. Germline CDR1 reads DFQATT; CDR2 reads SNEGSKA (reference sequence). With 4 bases removed from V and 5 bases from J, the gap between germline ends came to 20 bases. This CDR3 is built from 15 residues. The CDR3: CSATPLGANLETQYF. The CDR3 nucleotides are TGCAGTGCTACCCCCCTGGGCGCCAACTTGGAGACCCAGTACTTC.

In this sample, this clonotype is medium-sized. The V gene is TRBV7-6, the J gene TRBJ2-2; 8 nucleotides match TRBD2. V shed 8 bases, J shed 2 bases, and the junction held 16 bases outside the gene matches. This CDR3 is built from 18 residues. Germline V CDR1 and CDR2: SGHVS, FNYEAQ. The CDR3 sequence: CASAGGVPGHFNTGELFF. CDR3 DNA: TGTGCCAGCGCCGGGGGGGTACCGGGACACTTCAACACCGGGGAGCTGTTTTTT.

In its sample, this clonotype was seen many times. This chain connects TRBV11-2 to TRBJ1-4, with a tentative D call TRBD1 (5 bases). The V gene's germline CDR1 is SGHAT and CDR2 FQNNGV. The germline V and J ends were trimmed by 1 base and 8 bases, with 11 bases remaining between them. The CDR3 length is 14 residues. The CDR3 is CASSLGTGREKLFF. Written as DNA, the CDR3 is TGTGCCAGCAGCTTAGGGACGGGGCGAGAAAAACTGTTTTTT.

Only a few counts were recorded for this clonotype. This sequence joins TRBV7-2 and TRBJ1-2, with 8 bases matching TRBD1. The CDR3 runs to 15 residues. J lost 7 bases, V lost 5 bases, and 12 bases had no gene match. The V gene's germline CDR1 is SGHTA and CDR2 FQGNSA. CDR3 nucleotides: TGTGCCAGCAGCGCGACAGGGGTTGGGATGGGTGGCTACACCTTC. Its protein product is CASSATGVGMGGYTF.

This clonotype is medium-sized in the sample. This chain connects TRBV12-3 or TRBV12-4 to TRBJ2-1; D ambiguous. V was cut by 3 bases and J by 0 bases, with 12 bases left in between. The CDR3 has 16 amino acids. The CDR3 loop is CASSFSPVSSYNEQFF. The CDR3, as DNA: TGTGCCAGCAGTTTCTCTCCAGTAAGCTCCTACAATGAGCAGTTCTTC.

J is TRBJ2-3 and V is TRBV7-3, with D possibly being TRBD1 (5 bases). The germline gives CDR1 SGHTA, CDR2 FQGTGA. CDR3 length: 14 amino acids. V lost 6 bases and J lost 2, with 12 bases in between. The CDR3 sequence: CASSQQETTDTQYF. The CDR3 DNA sequence: TGTGCCAGCAGTCAACAGGAGACCACAGATACGCAGTATTTT. Drawing the rest from reference TRBV7-3 and TRBJ2-3, the complete variable domain is GAGVSQTPSNKVTEKGKYVELRCDPISGHTALYWYRQSLGQGPEFLIYFQGTGAADDSGLPNDRFFAVRPEGSVSTLKIQRTERGDSAVYLCASSQQETTDTQYFGPGTRLTVL.

This clonotype showed up just a few times. The chain carries TRBV5-1 and TRBJ2-7, with a weak D call TRBD1 (6 bases). Germline-derived CDR1 and CDR2 are SGHRS and YFSETQ. The V gene lost 5 bases and the J gene lost 3 bases, with 12 bases spanning the gap. This CDR3 contains 13 residues. This chain's CDR3 is CASRSGTLYEQYF. The CDR3 region has the DNA TGCGCCAGCAGATCCGGGACACTCTACGAGCAGTACTTC.

The chain recombines TRBV2 with TRBJ1-6; D possibly corresponds to TRBD1 (5 bases). Trimming stripped 1 base from V and 9 bases from J, with 16 bases between. Germline CDR1 SNHLY, CDR2 FYNNEI. CDR3 length: 16 residues. CDR3 in amino acids: CASSEGFRARGSPLHF. CDR3 sequence (DNA): TGTGCCAGCAGTGAAGGGTTCAGGGCTAGGGGTTCACCCCTCCACTTT.

This clonotype occurred many times. The J gene is TRBJ1-4, the V gene TRBV18; maybe TRBD1 (6 bases). Per germline, CDR1 KGHSH and CDR2 LQKENI. The CDR3 is 15 residues long. V was shortened by 4 bases and J by 4 bases, with 13 bases between the two germline ends. The CDR3 DNA sequence: TGTGCCAGCTCACTGGCCGGGGGGCGTAATGAAAAACTGTTTTTT. Translation gives CASSLAGGRNEKLFF.

This clonotype is medium-sized (0.01 to 0.1%) within its sample. The chain is built from TRBV30 and TRBJ2-7; possible D gene TRBD2, 6 bases. The V and J ends lost 2 bases and 3 bases respectively, with 14 bases between them. Germline CDR1 and CDR2: GTSNPN and SVGIG (reference sequence). The CDR3 covers 14 residues. The CDR3 loop is CAWSPPGLYYEQYF. The CDR3 coding sequence is TGTGCCTGGAGTCCTCCGGGACTTTACTACGAGCAGTACTTC. Using reference TRBV30 and TRBJ2-7 for the parts outside the CDR3, the full variable domain is SQTIHQWPATLVQPVGSPLSLECTVEGTSNPNLYWYRQAAGRGLQLLFYSVGIGQISSEVPQNLSASRPQDRQFILSSKKLLLSDSGFYLCAWSPPGLYYEQYFGPGTRLTVT.

This clonotype was seen a few times. The chain joins TRBV5-1 to TRBJ2-3; D remains ambiguous. The CDR3 has 15 amino acids. The germline CDR1 and CDR2 sequences are SGHRS and YFSETQ. V was trimmed by 2 bases and J by 3 bases, leaving 13 bases between them. Here the CDR3 DNA reads TGCGCCAGCAGCTTTCTGGGGTTAGGGACAGATACGCAGTATTTT. It specifies CASSFLGLGTDTQYF.

This clonotype is classed as medium-sized (0.01 to 0.1%). In DNA form, the CDR3 reads TGTGCCAGTACCCGCAAGGGGTGGACAGCTCCTCTAACCGATCAGCCCCAGCATTTT. As protein: CASTRKGWTAPLTDQPQHF. This sequence joins TRBV19 and TRBJ1-5; a possible D gene is TRBD1 (6 bases). The CDR3 covers 19 residues. V gave up 7 bases and J gave up 5 bases, with 30 bases separating them. Germline CDR1 reads LNHDA; CDR2 reads SQIVND (reference sequence). Using reference TRBV19 and TRBJ1-5 for the parts outside the CDR3, the full variable domain is DGGITQSPKYLFRKEGQNVTLSCEQNLNHDAMYWYRQDPGQGLRLIYYSQIVNDFQKGDIAEGYSVSREKKESFPLTVTSAQKNPTAFYLCASTRKGWTAPLTDQPQHFGDGTRLSIL.

This clonotype is judged medium-sized. V usage is TRBV5-6 and J usage is TRBJ2-7, with D possibly being TRBD1 (5 bases). This CDR3 is built from 13 residues. Germline CDR1 and CDR2: SGHDT and YYEEEE. Trimming took 5 bases from V and 3 from J, leaving 12 bases between them. The CDR3 loop is CASRKQVYYEQYF. The CDR3, as DNA: TGTGCCAGCAGGAAACAGGTTTACTACGAGCAGTACTTC.

This clonotype was observed a few times. The CDR3 here is CSAKTGGTDTQYF. The DNA of the CDR3 is TGCAGTGCTAAGACGGGAGGCACAGATACGCAGTATTTT. The rearrangement links TRBV20-1 to TRBJ2-3; weak D call: TRBD2 (6 bases). The germline V gene encodes CDR1 DFQATT and CDR2 SNEGSKA (reference sequence). Trimming cost V 4 bases and J 1 base, with 9 bases left between them. The length of the CDR3 is 13 residues.

The chain employs TRBV7-9 and TRBJ1-1, with D hard to call. This CDR3 has 13 residues. Germline CDR1 and CDR2: SEHNR and FQNEAQ (reference sequence). V was shortened by 4 bases and J by 1 base, with 7 bases between the two germline ends. The CDR3, as DNA: TGTGCCAGCAGCTACACACCGAACACTGAAGCTTTCTTT. Translated: CASSYTPNTEAFF. Complete variable domain (other parts from reference TRBV7-9 and TRBJ1-1): DTGVSQNPRHKITKRGQNVTFRCDPISEHNRLYWYRQTLGQGPEFLTYFQNEAQLEKSRLLSDRFSAERPKGSFSTLEIQRTEQGDSAMYLCASSYTPNTEAFFGQGTRLTVV.

By frequency in the sample, this clonotype is medium-sized. The genes are TRBV5-4 and TRBJ2-2; TRBD1 or TRBD2 may be the D gene (5 bases each). CDR1 SGHNT and CDR2 YYREEE come from the germline V gene (reference sequence). V dropped 4 bases and J dropped 9 bases, with 22 bases sitting between them. CDR3 length: 16 amino acids. The DNA of the CDR3 is TGTGCCAGCAGCCCCAACCCGGGCCTGGGACCGAGGGAGCTGTTTTTT. Translated: CASSPNPGLGPRELFF.

This clonotype ranks as medium-sized. The gene calls are TRBV11-1 and TRBJ2-7; unclear D gene. Germline V gene sequence: CDR1 SGHAT, CDR2 FQDESV (reference sequence). V was clipped by 5 bases and J by 3 bases, with 17 bases between them. CDR3 length: 15 amino acids. The CDR3 sequence is CASSPYGQSRYEQYF. The CDR3 DNA reads as TGTGCCAGCAGCCCTTATGGGCAGAGTCGCTACGAGCAGTACTTC.

In its sample, this clonotype is medium-sized. V usage is TRBV12-3 or TRBV12-4 and J usage is TRBJ1-4, with a weak D call TRBD1 (5 bases). Trimming shortened V by 1 base and J by 7 bases, and 7 bases separated the two germline ends. This CDR3 comprises 13 residues. The CDR3 DNA reads as TGTGCCAGCAGTTTAGAAGGGGCTGAAAAACTGTTTTTT. Amino acids: CASSLEGAEKLFF.

In its sample, this clonotype was seen a few times. The chain recombines TRBV4-3 with TRBJ2-3; tentative D call: TRBD2 (6 bases). The V end was cut by 3 bases, the J end by 4 bases, with 11 bases between. This CDR3 has 14 amino acids. Looked up from germline, CDR1 is LGHNA and CDR2 is YSLEER. Here the CDR3 reads CASSQRGEADTQYF. As DNA, the CDR3 is TGCGCCAGCAGCCAGCGGGGAGAAGCAGATACGCAGTATTTT.

By sample share, this clonotype is medium-sized. The V gene is TRBV15, the J gene TRBJ2-2; D may correspond to TRBD1 or TRBD2 (5 bases each). Deletions cut 1 base from V and 7 bases from J, with 13 bases between. There are 15 residues in the CDR3. Germline values: CDR1 LNHNV, CDR2 YYDKDF (reference sequence). The chain's CDR3 is CATSRVGTRGGELFF. In DNA, the CDR3 is TGTGCCACCAGCAGAGTAGGGACCCGGGGCGGGGAGCTGTTTTTT.

This clonotype is categorized as medium-sized. The chain combines TRBV30 with TRBJ1-4; no definite D call. CDR3 length equals 16 residues. CDR1 is GTSNPN, CDR2 SVGIG, per germline (reference sequence). Trimming removed 1 base at V and 5 bases at J, with 17 bases between. CDR3 in DNA: TGTGCCTGGAGTGGCGTTGGGGTCGCGGAGAATGAAAAACTGTTTTTT. Protein: CAWSGVGVAENEKLFF.

This clonotype was counted only a few times. This chain uses TRBV6-4 with TRBJ2-7; 7 bases are shared with TRBD2. Germline CDR1 MRHNA, CDR2 SNTAGT. The CDR3 loop spans 13 amino acids. Trimming took 11 bases from V and 6 from J; bases not matched to a gene: 13. CDR3 nucleotide sequence: TGTGCCCGGGGAGGGCTCCCACCCCTCGAGCAGTACTTC. Translated, it gives CARGGLPPLEQYF.

This clonotype ranks as medium-sized. J is TRBJ2-3 and V is TRBV6-5; maybe TRBD2 (6 bases). There are 16 residues in the CDR3. CDR1 and CDR2 (germline): MNHEY, SVGAGI. V shed 0 bases and J shed 2 bases, with 12 bases lying between them. The CDR3 nucleotides read TGTGCCAGCAGTTACTCTAGCGGACCCTCCACAGATACGCAGTATTTT. Its translation: CASSYSSGPSTDTQYF.

This clonotype is classed as medium-sized (0.01 to 0.1%). The chain is built from TRBV6-1 and TRBJ2-3; TRBD2 might be the D (6 bases). The germline CDR1 and CDR2 sequences are MNHNS and SASEGT. Trimming cost V 11 bases and J 2 bases, with 14 bases left between them. The CDR3 extends over 13 amino acids. For the CDR3, the DNA is TGTGCCGGGGGAGGAGTATTCACAGATACGCAGTATTTT. Its translation is CAGGGVFTDTQYF.

The rearrangement uses TRBV18 and TRBJ2-1; 8 nucleotides match TRBD2. Per the germline V gene, CDR1 is KGHSH and CDR2 is LQKENI. After removal of 3 bases from V and 3 bases from J, the junction contained 1 base not matched to a gene. The CDR3 runs 14 residues. The CDR3 loop reads CASSPSGSYNEQFF. The CDR3 DNA reads TGTGCCAGCTCACCCAGCGGGAGCTACAATGAGCAGTTCTTC.

This clonotype was recorded many times. The rearrangement uses TRBV10-3 and TRBJ1-1; unclear D gene. V dropped 4 bases and J dropped 2 bases, with 8 bases sitting between them. Germline V gene data show CDR1 as ENHRY and CDR2 as SYGVKD. The CDR3 consists of 13 residues. In DNA form, the CDR3 reads TGTGCCATCAGTGGCGTGACAAACACTGAAGCTTTCTTT. It yields the protein CAISGVTNTEAFF.